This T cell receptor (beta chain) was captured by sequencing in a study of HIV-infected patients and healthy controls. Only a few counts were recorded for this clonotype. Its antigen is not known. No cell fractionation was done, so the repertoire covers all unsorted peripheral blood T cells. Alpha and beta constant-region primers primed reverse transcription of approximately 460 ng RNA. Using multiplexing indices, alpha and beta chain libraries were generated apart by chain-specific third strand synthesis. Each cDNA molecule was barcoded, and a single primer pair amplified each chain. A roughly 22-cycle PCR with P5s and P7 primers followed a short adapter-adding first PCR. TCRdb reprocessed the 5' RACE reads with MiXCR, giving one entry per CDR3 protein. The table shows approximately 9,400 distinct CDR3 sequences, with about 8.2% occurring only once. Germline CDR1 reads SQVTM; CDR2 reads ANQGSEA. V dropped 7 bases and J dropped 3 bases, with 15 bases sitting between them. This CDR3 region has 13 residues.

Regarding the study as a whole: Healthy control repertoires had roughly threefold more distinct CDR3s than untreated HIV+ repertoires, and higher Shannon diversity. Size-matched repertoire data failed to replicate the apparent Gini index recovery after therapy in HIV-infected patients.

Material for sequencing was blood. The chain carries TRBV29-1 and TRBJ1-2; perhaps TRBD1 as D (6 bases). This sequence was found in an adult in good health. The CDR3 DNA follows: TGCAGCGCCCCCGGGGGCGCAGACTATGGCTACACCTTC. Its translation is CSAPGGADYGYTF. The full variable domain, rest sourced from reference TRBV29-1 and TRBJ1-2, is SAVISQKPSRDICQRGTSLTIQCQVDSQVTMMFWYRQQPGQSLTLIATANQGSEATYESGFVIDKFPISRPNLTFSTLTVSNMSPEDSSIYLCSAPGGADYGYTFGSGTRLTVV.